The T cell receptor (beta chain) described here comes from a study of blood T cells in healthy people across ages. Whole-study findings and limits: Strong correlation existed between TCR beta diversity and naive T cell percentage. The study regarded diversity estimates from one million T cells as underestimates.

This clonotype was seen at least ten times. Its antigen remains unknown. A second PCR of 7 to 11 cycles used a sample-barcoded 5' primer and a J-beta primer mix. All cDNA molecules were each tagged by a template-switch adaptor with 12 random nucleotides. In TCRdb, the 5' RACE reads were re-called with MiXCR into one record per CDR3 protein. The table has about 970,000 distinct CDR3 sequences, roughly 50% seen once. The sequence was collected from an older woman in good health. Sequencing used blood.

CDR3 DNA: TGTGCCAGCAGCCGGGGTCGGACAGATACGCAGTATTTT. Protein product: CASSRGRTDTQYF. The V gene is TRBV11-2, the J gene TRBJ2-3; D may be TRBD2 (5 bases). The germline V and J ends were trimmed by 5 bases and 3 bases, with 9 bases remaining between them. Germline values: CDR1 SGHAT, CDR2 FQNNGV. The CDR3 length is 13 residues.